These 15 T cell receptor beta chains were sequenced from one sample in a study of regulatory T cells in long-lasting Graves disease (dated by TCRdb to about 2021). The time point label here, explained by the study, means: persistent/refractory GD, antithyroid drugs over 5 years with positive TRAb. For both TCR sequencing and RNA sequencing, RNA was extracted from PBMCs in TRIzol. The library came from multiplex PCR. These reads were obtained on an Illumina HiSeq 4000. To build TCR beta libraries, CDR3 regions were amplified by Arm-PCR using iRepertoire HTBI primers. TCRdb reanalyzed the raw reads on its own, using fastp at Q25 for trimming and MiXCR for clone calling, and kept in-frame beta chains. Rows are unified per CDR3 protein, each entry keeping the most common DNA and genes. The sample contains 400,000 to 450,000 distinct CDR3 sequences, around a quarter of them found a single time. The ten largest clonotypes hold approximately 25% of the sample.

The source material was peripheral blood mononuclear cells (PBMCs), sampled when the disease was refractory, from a patient treated with antithyroid drugs. These receptors all come from a female donor with Graves disease.

The J gene is TRBJ2-2, the V gene TRBV9, with D perhaps being TRBD1 or TRBD2 (5 bases each). This CDR3 has 16 amino acids. CDR1 and CDR2 from the germline V gene are SGDLS and YYNGEE. Trimming pared 0 bases from V and 3 bases from J, leaving 12 bases between. The CDR3 coding sequence is TGTGCCAGCAGCGTAGTGGGAAGGGGACACACCGGGGAGCTGTTTTTT. Translating gives CASSVVGRGHTGELFF.

The chain joins TRBV7-2 to TRBJ1-2; the D gene is possibly TRBD1 (5 bases). V was pared by 3 bases and J by 8 bases, with 22 bases between. The CDR3 loop spans 16 amino acids. Germline V lookup: CDR1 SGHTA, CDR2 FQGNSA. The CDR3 protein is CASSFPKIWGLGGYTF. The CDR3, as DNA: TGTGCCAGCAGCTTCCCTAAGATTTGGGGCCTAGGGGGCTACACCTTC.

The table lists this clonotype with a few counts. This chain links TRBV7-9 with TRBJ1-1, with unresolved D. Germline lookup yields CDR1 SEHNR and CDR2 FQNEAQ (reference sequence). Trimming left V 10 bases short and J 4 bases short, with 10 bases between. This CDR3 has 11 residues. In DNA, the CDR3 is TGTGCCACCCGCACTAGCACTGAAGCTTTCTTT. This codes for CATRTSTEAFF.

V and J are TRBV12-3 or TRBV12-4 and TRBJ1-1; D may be TRBD1 (5 bases). This CDR3 region has 15 residues. Trimming removed 6 bases at V and 1 base at J, with 15 bases between. Here the CDR3 reads CASSPRAGSNTEAFF. Written as DNA, the CDR3 is TGTGCCAGCAGCCCCAGGGCAGGATCGAACACTGAAGCTTTCTTT.

Remarks on this clonotype: A much larger clone lies a single base off, so this may be a read error. The chain carries TRBV6-1 and TRBJ1-1; D is unclear. CDR3 length: 14 residues. Germline CDR1 MNHNS, CDR2 SASEGT. The V end lost 3 bases, the J end lost 0 bases, and 8 bases lay between the germline ends. CDR3 nucleotide sequence: TGTGCCAGCAGTGATGAGCAGATGAACACTGAAGCTTTCTTT. Protein sequence: CASSDEQMNTEAFF.

The sample holds many counts of this clonotype. V is TRBV2 and J is TRBJ2-7; 8 positions agree with TRBD1. The CDR3 runs to 14 residues. Trimming at V came to 5 bases and at J to 3 bases, leaving 6 bases not matched to a gene. Germline V lookup: CDR1 SNHLY, CDR2 FYNNEI. CDR3 region: CASSPDRGSYEQYF. The CDR3 coding sequence is TGTGCCAGCAGTCCAGACAGGGGAAGCTACGAGCAGTACTTC.

The rearrangement joins TRBV15 to TRBJ1-2; no firm D call. Trimming stripped 5 bases from V and 2 bases from J, with 15 bases between. Germline V gene data show CDR1 as LNHNV and CDR2 as YYDKDF (reference sequence). The CDR3 loop spans 15 amino acids. The CDR3 region is CATSPIGTYNYGYTF. The DNA for the CDR3 is TGTGCCACCAGCCCAATTGGTACATACAACTATGGCTACACCTTC.

This clonotype was observed a handful of times. This chain connects TRBV28 to TRBJ2-2; no firm D call. The germline V gene has CDR1 MDHEN and CDR2 SYDVKM. CDR3 length equals 16 residues. Trimming shortened V by 4 bases and J by 0 bases, and 12 bases separated the two germline ends. The CDR3 sequence is CASSSGSIANTGELFF. The CDR3 bases are TGTGCCAGCAGTTCAGGCTCCATAGCGAACACCGGGGAGCTGTTTTTT.

The gene calls are TRBV4-2 and TRBJ2-7; D not resolved. This CDR3 region has 16 residues. Trimming removed 0 bases from V and 4 bases from J, with 16 bases in between. Germline CDR1 is LGHNA and CDR2 is YNFKEQ. CDR3 coding DNA: TGTGCCAGCAGCCAAGAAGACCCTTCGGCCGCTTACGAGCAGTACTTC. It yields the protein CASSQEDPSAAYEQYF.

This clonotype was recorded many times. The J gene is TRBJ2-7, the V gene TRBV3-1, with D perhaps matching TRBD1 (6 bases). Germline V lookup: CDR1 LGHDT, CDR2 YNNKEL (reference sequence). Trimming took 8 bases from V and 0 from J, leaving 17 bases between them. The CDR3 spans 15 residues. The CDR3 nucleotides are TGTGCCAGCTCCCCCCAGGGGAGAAACTCCTACGAGCAGTACTTC. Translation gives CASSPQGRNSYEQYF.

About this clonotype itself: This may be a read error: a much more frequent sequence differs by one nucleotide. The CDR3 sequence: CASSLWGGMDTEAFF. CDR3 DNA sequence: TGTGCCAGCAGCTTATGGGGTGGTATGGACACTGAAGCTTTCTTT. V gene TRBV7-3 combines with J gene TRBJ1-1; D unresolved. Germline loops: CDR1 SGHTA, CDR2 FQGTGA. The CDR3 runs 15 residues. With 2 bases removed from V and 3 bases from J, the gap between germline ends came to 13 bases. Based on the CDR3 plus reference TRBV7-3 and TRBJ1-1, the full variable domain is GAGVSQTPSNKVTEKGKYVELRCDPISGHTALYWYRQSLGQGPEFLIYFQGTGAADDSGLPNDRFFAVRPEGSVSTLKIQRTERGDSAVYLCASSLWGGMDTEAFFGQGTRLTVV.

The chain recombines TRBV7-9 with TRBJ2-7, with 8 bases lining up with TRBD1. This CDR3 spans 14 amino acids. Germline values: CDR1 SEHNR, CDR2 FQNEAQ (reference sequence). Trimming took 8 bases from V and 7 from J; bases not matched to a gene: 13. CDR3 nucleotides: TGTGCCAGCCGATACGGGACAGGAGGCTCGGAGCAGTACTTC. This codes for CASRYGTGGSEQYF.

The table lists this clonotype with many counts. This chain links TRBV20-1 with TRBJ1-2, with 7 bases lining up with TRBD1. With V trimmed by 8 bases and J by 5 bases, 11 bases remained unmatched. The germline gives CDR1 DFQATT, CDR2 SNEGSKA (reference sequence). The CDR3 consists of 13 residues. The DNA of the CDR3 is TGCAGTCCGAGGACAGGCGGGAGGTATGGCTACACCTTC. Translated, it gives CSPRTGGRYGYTF.

As concerns this clonotype: Mismatch with germline at one junction end may stem from a read error. The chain links TRBV6-9 to TRBJ2-6, with 10 bases matching TRBD1. In germline, CDR1 is MNHGY, CDR2 SVAAGI. The CDR3 is made up of 17 amino acids. CDR3 in DNA: TGTGCCAGCAGTTCCCGGGACAGGGGCGCCGGGGCCAACGTCCCGACTTTC. Translating gives CASSSRDRGAGANVPTF.

This clonotype was observed at least ten times. In DNA form, the CDR3 reads TGTGCCACTACCGACGGCAGGGGCTATGGCTACACCTTC. Its protein product is CATTDGRGYGYTF. The chain recombines TRBV28 with TRBJ1-2; tentatively, D is TRBD1 (6 bases). V lost 10 bases, J lost 4 bases, and 16 bases lay in between. The CDR3 has 13 amino acids. CDR1 is MDHEN, CDR2 SYDVKM, per germline.